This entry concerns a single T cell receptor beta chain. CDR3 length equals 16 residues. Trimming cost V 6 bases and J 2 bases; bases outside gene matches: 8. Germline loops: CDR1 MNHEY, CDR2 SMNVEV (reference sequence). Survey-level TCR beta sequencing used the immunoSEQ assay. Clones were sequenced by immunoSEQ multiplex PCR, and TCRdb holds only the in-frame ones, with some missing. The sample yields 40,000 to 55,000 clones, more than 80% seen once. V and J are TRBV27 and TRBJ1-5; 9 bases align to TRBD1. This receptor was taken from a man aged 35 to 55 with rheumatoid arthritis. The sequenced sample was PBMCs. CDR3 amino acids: CASSPGTGNGNQPQHF. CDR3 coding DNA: TGTGCCAGCAGCCCCGGGACAGGGAACGGCAATCAGCCCCAGCATTTT.